Below are 30 T cell receptor beta chains sequenced from a single sample in a study of early T cells in non-severe SARS-CoV-2 infection. Each CDR3 protein gets one entry after TCRdb re-called the 5' RACE reads with MiXCR. The table lists around 40,000 distinct CDR3 sequences, 4.5% to 7.5% of them singletons. Input material: whole blood. These receptors all come from an adult who was a healthcare worker with PCR-confirmed SARS-CoV-2 infection or an uninfected control (not recorded which).

This clonotype occurred many times. This chain links TRBV7-2 with TRBJ2-1; 7 bases align to TRBD2. J gave up 8 bases and V 1 base, and 8 bases lay outside the gene matches. The CDR3 covers 15 residues. The germline CDR1 and CDR2 sequences are SGHTA and FQGNSA. The CDR3, as DNA: TGTGCCAGCAGCTTAGTGGGCGGGAGTGCCTATGAGCAGTTCTTC. Its protein product is CASSLVGGSAYEQFF.

This clonotype has at least ten counts. The rearrangement uses TRBV5-1 and TRBJ2-1, with TRBD2 matching over 7 bases. Per germline, CDR1 SGHRS and CDR2 YFSETQ. The trim removed 4 bases at V and 0 bases at J, leaving 4 bases unmatched. The CDR3 runs 15 residues. The CDR3 region has the DNA TGCGCCAGCAGCCAGGGACTAAACTCCTACAATGAGCAGTTCTTC. Protein: CASSQGLNSYNEQFF.

This clonotype was counted at least ten times. This chain connects TRBV28 to TRBJ2-7, with 8 bases matching TRBD1. This CDR3 contains 13 residues. Trimming removed 4 bases from V and 6 bases from J; junction bases left unmatched: 5. Germline CDR1 MDHEN, CDR2 SYDVKM. This CDR3 is CASSSDRVGEQYF. CDR3 nucleotides: TGTGCCAGCAGTTCGGACAGGGTGGGCGAGCAGTACTTC.

This clonotype showed up many times. V is TRBV4-2 and J is TRBJ1-2; D gene ambiguous. Germline loops: CDR1 LGHNA, CDR2 YNFKEQ. This CDR3 is built from 16 residues. V dropped 4 bases and J dropped 0 bases, with 15 bases sitting between them. CDR3 coding DNA: TGTGCCAGCAGCCCCTACTCTGAGCAAGCTAACTATGGCTACACCTTC. It is translated as CASSPYSEQANYGYTF.

This clonotype was picked up many times. One end of the junction does not line up with germline, which may come from a read error. V and J are TRBV2 and TRBJ1-1; the D is unclear. This CDR3 spans 12 amino acids. Germline CDR1 SNHLY, CDR2 FYNNEI. CDR3: CASNRMNTEAFF. CDR3 nucleotide sequence: TGTGCCAGCAATCGGATGAACACTGAAGCCTTCTTT.

This clonotype was counted only a few times. CDR3 sequence: CSAPLAETYNEQFF. The CDR3 nucleotides are TGCAGTGCTCCACTAGCGGAGACCTACAATGAGCAGTTCTTC. The chain recombines TRBV20-1 with TRBJ2-1; 8 bases are a match to TRBD2. Germline CDR1 is DFQATT and CDR2 is SNEGSKA (reference sequence). CDR3 length: 14 residues. The ends lost 5 bases at V and 2 bases at J; junction bases unmatched: 5.

This clonotype was seen repeatedly, ten times or more. The chain joins TRBV7-8 to TRBJ2-7, with D hard to call. V dropped 5 bases and J dropped 7 bases, with 15 bases sitting between them. The CDR3 contains 13 residues. Per germline, CDR1 SGHVS and CDR2 FQNEAQ. The CDR3 bases are TGTGCCAGCAGCCTACCCGGGCATTTTGAGCAGTACTTC. This encodes CASSLPGHFEQYF.

The sample holds many counts of this clonotype. V usage is TRBV6-5 and J usage is TRBJ2-7; 12 positions agree with TRBD2. CDR3 length: 15 residues. Germline V lookup: CDR1 MNHEY, CDR2 SVGAGI. With V trimmed by 5 bases and J by 6 bases, 8 bases remained unmatched. Here the CDR3 reads CASSVLLAGGGEQYF. CDR3 DNA: TGTGCCAGCAGTGTCCTCCTAGCGGGAGGGGGCGAGCAGTACTTC.

In this sample, this clonotype turned up many times. The chain uses TRBV5-1 and TRBJ1-2; no reliable D call. The CDR3 contains 14 residues. Trimming removed 0 bases at V and 3 bases at J, with 9 bases between. Germline CDR1 and CDR2: SGHRS and YFSETQ. The CDR3 DNA follows: TGCGCCAGCAGCTTGGTTGGGGAGGACTATGGCTACACCTTC. It codes for CASSLVGEDYGYTF.

This clonotype has a count of ten or more. The DNA of the CDR3 is TGCGCCAGCAGCTTCGGGGAGGTGACTGAAGCTTTCTTT. Translating it yields CASSFGEVTEAFF. The chain has TRBV5-1 and TRBJ1-1, with D uncertain. The germline V gene encodes CDR1 SGHRS and CDR2 YFSETQ. V was pared by 2 bases and J by 5 bases, with 10 bases between. This CDR3 comprises 13 residues.

In this sample, this clonotype turned up many times. The rearrangement links TRBV12-3 or TRBV12-4 to TRBJ1-1, with D unresolved. V was cut by 0 bases and J by 4 bases, with 0 bases left in between. The length of the CDR3 is 11 residues. CDR3 residues: CASSLATEAFF. The DNA for the CDR3 is TGTGCCAGCAGTTTAGCCACTGAAGCTTTCTTT.

The V gene is TRBV20-1, the J gene TRBJ1-5; 7 bases agree with TRBD1. After removal of 6 bases from V and 6 bases from J, the junction contained 8 bases not matched to a gene. Germline assignment: CDR1 DFQATT and CDR2 SNEGSKA (reference sequence). CDR3 size: 13 residues. The CDR3 loop is CSATDRVSQPQHF. In nucleotides, the CDR3 is TGCAGTGCCACTGACAGGGTGAGTCAGCCCCAGCATTTT.

There are a few counts of this clonotype. This chain uses TRBV10-2 with TRBJ2-5, with 9 bases lining up with TRBD1. With 3 bases clipped from V and 6 bases from J, the junction kept 5 bases outside the gene matches. Germline CDR1 reads WSHSY; CDR2 reads SAAADI. This CDR3 region has 14 residues. The CDR3 reads CASSDSDRGKTQYF. CDR3 DNA sequence: TGCGCCAGCAGTGACTCGGACAGGGGAAAGACCCAGTACTTC.

This clonotype was counted ten times or more. The V call is TRBV4-1, the J call TRBJ1-1, with a possible D match to TRBD1 (5 bases). Germline assignment: CDR1 MGHRA and CDR2 YSYEKL. Trimming removed 0 bases from V and 8 bases from J, with 13 bases in between. CDR3 length: 14 residues. CDR3 amino acids: CASSQDQGIVEAFF. Written as DNA, the CDR3 is TGCGCCAGCAGCCAAGATCAGGGTATAGTCGAAGCTTTCTTT.

This clonotype came up many times. As DNA, the CDR3 is TGTGCCAGCAGTTACTCAAACAGGGACTCACCCCTCCACTTT. It translates to CASSYSNRDSPLHF. The chain is built from TRBV6-5 and TRBJ1-6, with a weak D call TRBD1 (6 bases). CDR1 is MNHEY and CDR2 is SVGAGI in the germline V gene. V lost 0 bases to trimming and J lost 10 bases, with 10 bases between them. The CDR3 consists of 14 residues.

There are many counts of this clonotype. This chain connects TRBV4-1 to TRBJ2-1, with TRBD2 as a possible D gene (5 bases). The V and J ends lost 4 bases and 10 bases respectively, with 14 bases between them. The CDR3 extends over 13 amino acids. CDR1 MGHRA and CDR2 YSYEKL come from the germline V gene. The CDR3 loop reads CASSREKAYEQFF. CDR3 sequence (DNA): TGCGCCAGCAGCCGGGAGAAGGCCTACGAGCAGTTCTTC.

Many counts were recorded for this clonotype. The chain has TRBV6-6 and TRBJ2-3, with D possibly being TRBD1 (6 bases). Trimming removed 6 bases from V and 3 bases from J, with 19 bases in between. In germline, CDR1 is MNHNY, CDR2 SVGAGI (reference sequence). The length of the CDR3 is 16 residues. CDR3 nucleotide sequence: TGTGCCAGCAGAAACCCGTCCCCGGGACAAACAGATACGCAGTATTTT. Residues: CASRNPSPGQTDTQYF.

In its sample, this clonotype was seen many times. V is TRBV6-5 and J is TRBJ2-1; D unclear. Trimming removed 7 bases at V and 7 bases at J, with 8 bases between. In germline, CDR1 is MNHEY, CDR2 SVGAGI. This CDR3 has 11 amino acids. The CDR3 region is CASNIGNEQFF. The DNA of the CDR3 is TGTGCCAGCAATATAGGGAATGAGCAGTTCTTC.

This clonotype was found a few times. J is TRBJ2-4 and V is TRBV7-9; possible D gene TRBD2, 5 bases. Trimming removed 6 bases from V and 0 bases from J, with 12 bases in between. Germline V gene data show CDR1 as SEHNR and CDR2 as FQNEAQ (reference sequence). The CDR3 loop spans 15 amino acids. CDR3 sequence: CASSHREQAKNIQYF. DNA of the CDR3: TGTGCCAGCAGTCACCGGGAACAAGCCAAAAACATTCAGTACTTC.

This clonotype was seen at least ten times. CDR3 region: CASSSGRDRGYEQYF. The CDR3 DNA follows: TGTGCCAGCAGTTCTGGCCGGGACAGGGGATACGAGCAGTACTTC. This chain uses TRBV27 with TRBJ2-7; TRBD1 agrees at 10 bases. Germline V CDR1 and CDR2: MNHEY, SMNVEV (reference sequence). The CDR3 extends over 15 amino acids. The V and J ends lost 4 bases and 4 bases, in that order; junction bases with no gene match: 7.

This chain joins TRBV3-1 and TRBJ1-6; 7 bases line up with TRBD1. J gave up 10 bases and V 4 bases, and 4 bases lay outside the gene matches. Germline V gene lookup returns CDR1 LGHDT and CDR2 YNNKEL (reference sequence). CDR3 length equals 13 residues. The CDR3 loop is CASSRPQGSPLHF. CDR3 sequence (DNA): TGTGCCAGCAGCCGACCACAGGGGTCACCCCTCCACTTT.

This clonotype was observed a few times. The chain recombines TRBV28 with TRBJ2-1, with a tentative D call TRBD1 (6 bases). CDR3 length equals 16 residues. Germline assignment: CDR1 MDHEN and CDR2 SYDVKM. The ends were cut back, 2 bases at V and 3 bases at J, with 14 bases in the middle. CDR3 sequence (DNA): TGTGCCAGCAGTTTAGGAGACGGGACAAACTACAATGAGCAGTTCTTC. Its protein product is CASSLGDGTNYNEQFF.

The chain couples TRBV7-2 to TRBJ2-3, with TRBD1 matching 7 bases. The trim removed 1 base at V and 7 bases at J, leaving 5 bases unmatched. The V gene's germline CDR1 is SGHTA and CDR2 FQGNSA. This CDR3 comprises 14 residues. The CDR3 sequence: CASSLGQGIHTQYF. In DNA, the CDR3 is TGTGCCAGCAGCTTAGGACAGGGAATACATACGCAGTATTTT. Supplemented by reference TRBV7-2 and TRBJ2-3, the full variable domain reads GAGVSQSPSNKVTEKGKDVELRCDPISGHTALYWYRQSLGQGLEFLIYFQGNSAPDKSGLPSDRFSAERTGGSVSTLTIQRTQQEDSAVYLCASSLGQGIHTQYFGPGTRLTVL.

This chain links TRBV6-5 with TRBJ1-1; maybe TRBD1 (5 bases). Germline-derived CDR1 and CDR2 are MNHEY and SVGAGI. The CDR3 is 16 residues long. Between the trimmed V and J ends, which lost 5 bases and 0 bases, there was a span of 16 bases. The CDR3 loop reads CASSTQGVSMNTEAFF. The CDR3 DNA reads TGTGCCAGCAGTACGCAAGGGGTTAGCATGAACACTGAAGCTTTCTTT.

This clonotype has at least ten counts. The CDR3 region is CASSPGPRASGTGELFF. CDR3 nucleotide sequence: TGCGCCAGCAGCCCCGGCCCCCGGGCTTCGGGCACCGGGGAGCTGTTTTTT. The genes are TRBV5-1 and TRBJ2-2; D gene ambiguous. This CDR3 has 17 residues. Deletions cut 4 bases from V and 4 bases from J, with 20 bases between. Germline CDR1 reads SGHRS; CDR2 reads YFSETQ.

About this clonotype itself: A junction boundary mismatches the germline segment, possibly from a read error. The chain uses TRBV5-5 and TRBJ1-1; D may be TRBD1 (6 bases). The CDR3 totals 12 residues. The V gene's germline CDR1 is SGHKS and CDR2 YYEKEE (reference sequence). This CDR3 is CASSWDNTEVFF. CDR3 nucleotide sequence: TGTGCCAGCAGCTGGGACAACACTGAAGTTTTCTTT.

Concerning this clonotype itself: One junction end does not reproduce the germline sequence, and a read error may be involved. V and J are TRBV7-7 and TRBJ2-2, with D perhaps TRBD1 (6 bases). This CDR3 contains 18 residues. Germline V lookup: CDR1 SSHAT, CDR2 FNYEAQ (reference sequence). For the CDR3, the DNA is TGTGCTAGCAGCTTAGCGAAATACAGGGCCGGCGAGACCGGGGAGCTGTTTTTT. It translates to CASSLAKYRAGETGELFF.

The chain combines TRBV10-2 with TRBJ1-5; D may be TRBD1 (5 bases). This CDR3 is built from 13 residues. Looked up from germline, CDR1 is WSHSY and CDR2 is SAAADI. Deletions cut 4 bases from V and 5 bases from J, with 9 bases between. The CDR3 nucleotides are TGCGCCAGCAGTGTGACAGATGATCAGCCCCAGCATTTT. It specifies CASSVTDDQPQHF.

This clonotype was observed many times. This chain uses TRBV24-1 with TRBJ1-1; D is ambiguous. Germline V lookup: CDR1 KGHDR, CDR2 SFDVKD. V was pared by 8 bases and J by 0 bases, with 18 bases between. CDR3 length: 16 residues. CDR3 sequence reads: CATTLAGAKMNTEAFF. The DNA for the CDR3 is TGTGCCACCACTTTAGCGGGCGCAAAGATGAACACTGAAGCTTTCTTT.

The V gene is TRBV3-1, the J gene TRBJ2-2; no reliable D call. Germline lookup yields CDR1 LGHDT and CDR2 YNNKEL (reference sequence). This CDR3 spans 14 amino acids. Between the trimmed V and J ends, which lost 0 bases and 7 bases, there was a span of 9 bases. The CDR3 loop reads CASSQDVSGGELFF. CDR3 nucleotides: TGTGCCAGCAGCCAAGATGTTTCCGGCGGGGAGCTGTTTTTT.